These T cell receptor beta chains were read from a single sample in a study of healthy donors' naive CD4 and CD8 T cells. Each CDR3 protein is one row after TCRdb ran MiXCR on the reads. This table has approximately 200,000 distinct CDR3 sequences, around 74% appearing once. Sequencing was carried out using naive CD4+ and CD8+ T cells sorted from blood, pooled from several donors. Receptors originate from a pool of human donors in good health; the sample pools cells from several healthy donors. Both conserved end residues are part of each CDR3. Fields, in order: V gene, J gene, CDR3 protein.

TRBV20-1	TRBJ2-7	CSAKLLGISSHEQYF
TRBV29-1	TRBJ2-7	CSVIGRSWGNEQYF
TRBV20-1	TRBJ2-1	CSASTDPYNEQFF
TRBV5-5	TRBJ1-1	CASSLAPSAGRNTEAFF
TRBV29-1	TRBJ2-2	CSVEGRPSTGELFF
TRBV5-1	TRBJ2-5	CASSPRSSGEETQYF
TRBV29-1	TRBJ1-2	CSVEFTAGYTF
TRBV6-2/TRBV6-3	TRBJ2-7	CASSSSGPLVRYEQYF
TRBV18	TRBJ2-5	CASSPPLETQYF
TRBV6-5	TRBJ1-6	CASSEFSGSYNSPLHF
TRBV20-1	TRBJ1-1	CSALPGVGTEAFF
TRBV6-5	TRBJ2-1	CASSYLLGNPSYNEQFF
TRBV14	TRBJ2-1	CASSHRLAGGLVGQFF
TRBV6-5	TRBJ1-2	CASSYSGQGMGYTF
TRBV15	TRBJ1-2	CATSRLGETYGYTF
TRBV6-5	TRBJ1-2	CASSYSSGTNYGYTF
TRBV6-5	TRBJ2-7	CASSFGTTGRTSRHSYEQYF
TRBV20-1	TRBJ1-2	CSARPTGAHGYTF
TRBV5-1	TRBJ1-2	CASSSSWVVGYTF
TRBV27	TRBJ1-1	CASRFLTGTNTEAFF
TRBV6-5	TRBJ1-1	CASSLTGEDTEAFF
TRBV20-1	TRBJ2-1	CSGTWGSSYNEQFF
TRBV29-1	TRBJ2-3	CSVYRETDTQYF
TRBV30	TRBJ1-6	CAWSATDYNSPLHF
TRBV19	TRBJ1-2	CASAQGYGYTF
TRBV19	TRBJ2-1	CASSPHLNEQFF
TRBV19	TRBJ1-2	CASRWAGQSNYGYTF
TRBV19	TRBJ1-1	CASSDRVDTEAFF
TRBV19	TRBJ2-1	CASSISLAADEQFF
TRBV19	TRBJ2-7	CASSVGQGPYEQYF
TRBV7-8	TRBJ2-5	CASSLGRPETQYF
TRBV27	TRBJ2-7	CASSVRQGTYEQYF